The entry that follows covers one T cell receptor beta chain sequence. Some clones are missing from TCRdb's copy, which holds only in-frame ones; the method was immunoSEQ multiplex PCR. There are roughly 250,000 clones in the sample; roughly nine tenths occur only once, and nearly 6.5% lies in the top ten. This CDR3 has 13 amino acids. Trimming shortened V by 0 bases and J by 5 bases, and 7 bases separated the two germline ends. Germline V CDR1 and CDR2: MNHEY, SMNVEV (reference sequence). The record originates from a study of blood T cell repertoires in COVID-19. Study overall: PBMCs, B-cell-depleted T cells, or T cells provided the cDNA or gDNA that made up the material.

In terms of age and location, participants ranged from roughly 18 to 100 years and lived in under 30 US areas. Which cohort a participant joined came from the clinical history participants gave. This chain connects TRBV27 to TRBJ1-1; D is perhaps TRBD1 (5 bases). The sequenced sample consisted of PBMCs or T cells enriched from blood (not recorded which). The TCR originated in a woman aged 30 to 39 with acute COVID-19. This CDR3 reads CASSLSGGTEAFF. In DNA form, the CDR3 reads TGTGCCAGCAGTTTATCGGGGGGAACTGAAGCTTTCTTT.